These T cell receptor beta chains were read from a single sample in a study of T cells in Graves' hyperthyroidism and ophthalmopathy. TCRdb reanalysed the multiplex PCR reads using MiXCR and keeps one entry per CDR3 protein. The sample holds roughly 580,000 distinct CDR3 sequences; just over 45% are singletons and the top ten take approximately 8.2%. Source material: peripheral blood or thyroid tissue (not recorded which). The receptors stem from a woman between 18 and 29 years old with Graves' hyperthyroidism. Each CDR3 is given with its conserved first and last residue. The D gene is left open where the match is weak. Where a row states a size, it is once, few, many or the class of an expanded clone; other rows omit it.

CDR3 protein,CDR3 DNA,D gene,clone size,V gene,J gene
CARDRAGGYYGYTF,TGTGCTAGAGATCGGGCAGGGGGCTATTATGGCTACACCTTC,TRBD1,NA,TRBV7-3,TRBJ1-2
CAIRRAPQGNTIYF,TGTGCCATCAGGCGGGCCCCGCAGGGAAACACCATATATTTT,NA,many,TRBV10-3,TRBJ1-3
CASLAQGWGYTF,TGTGCCAGCTTGGCGCAGGGTTGGGGCTACACCTTC,NA,few,TRBV25-1,TRBJ1-2
CASSLTGDEWETQYF,TGCGCCAGCAGCTTAACGGGGGATGAATGGGAGACCCAGTACTTC,NA,NA,TRBV5-1,TRBJ2-5
CASTSTLGTGLYEQYF,TGTGCCAGCACCTCCACCCTCGGGACAGGGTTGTACGAGCAGTACTTC,TRBD1,NA,TRBV9,TRBJ2-7
CASSERLGEKLFF,TGTGCCAGCAGTGAGAGGCTAGGGGAAAAACTGTTTTTT,NA,many,TRBV2,TRBJ1-4
CASIGSRQTSYEQYF,TGTGCCAGCATCGGATCCAGGCAAACCTCCTACGAGCAGTACTTC,NA,NA,TRBV12-5,TRBJ2-7
CASSLSADYGYTF,TGTGCCAGCAGCTTATCGGCAGACTATGGCTACACCTTC,NA,many,TRBV7-9,TRBJ1-2
CAISEPDRGKNYGYTF,TGTGCCATCAGTGAGCCGGACAGGGGCAAGAACTATGGCTACACCTTC,TRBD1,many,TRBV10-3,TRBJ1-2
CASSKQGVGWYTF,TGTGCCAGTAGCAAACAGGGAGTCGGGTGGTACACCTTC,NA,NA,TRBV19,TRBJ1-2
CASSLEVGGTYEQYF,TGTGCCAGCAGCTTAGAAGTGGGAGGCACCTACGAGCAGTACTTC,NA,NA,TRBV7-3,TRBJ2-7
CAVGGTNEKLFF,TGTGCCGTCGGGGGAACTAATGAAAAACTGTTTTTT,NA,many,TRBV24-1,TRBJ1-4
CASSIGTGGVQPQHF,TGTGCCAGCAGCATTGGGACAGGGGGCGTTCAGCCCCAGCATTTT,TRBD1,NA,TRBV25-1,TRBJ1-5
CASSLGDRSEAFF,TGTGCCAGCAGCTTGGGGGACCGAAGCGAAGCTTTCTTT,NA,NA,TRBV7-3,TRBJ1-1
CASSVDGSHYEQYF,TGTGCCAGCAGCGTAGACGGGAGCCACTACGAGCAGTACTTC,NA,few,TRBV9,TRBJ2-7
CASSFSVRVGYKQYF,TGTGCCAGCAGCTTTTCCGTTAGGGTGGGTTACAAGCAGTACTTC,NA,NA,TRBV7-8,TRBJ2-7
CACSVDGTGTEAFF,NA,NA,NA,TRBV25-1,TRBJ1-1
CSAPKAGGLNGELFF,TGCAGTGCCCCCAAGGCGGGAGGGTTAAACGGGGAGCTGTTTTTT,TRBD2,few,TRBV20-1,TRBJ2-2
CAAPQRVGGETQYF,TGTGCCGCTCCACAGCGGGTCGGCGGGGAGACCCAGTACTTC,NA,many,TRBV2,TRBJ2-5
CASSVDPGTGESPLHF,TGTGCCAGCAGCGTAGACCCCGGGACAGGGGAATCACCCCTCCACTTT,TRBD1,few,TRBV9,TRBJ1-6
CASSLTGGAYTEAFF,TGTGCCAGCAGCTTGACAGGGGGCGCTTACACTGAAGCTTTCTTT,TRBD1,few,TRBV7-9,TRBJ1-1
CASVSSGANVLTF,TGTGCCAGCGTAAGCTCTGGGGCCAACGTCCTGACTTTC,NA,NA,TRBV10-3,TRBJ2-6
CSALRTSGYYEQYF,TGCAGTGCTCTACGGACTAGCGGATACTACGAGCAGTACTTC,TRBD2,once,TRBV20-1,TRBJ2-7
CASSFDGGGRGGYTF,TGCGCCAGCAGCTTCGATGGAGGGGGGCGAGGAGGCTACACCTTC,NA,few,TRBV5-1,TRBJ1-2
CSANPQGYEQYF,TGCAGCGCAAACCCACAGGGCTACGAGCAGTACTTC,NA,once,TRBV29-1,TRBJ2-7
CASATGTKETQYF,TGTGCCAGTGCCACAGGGACGAAGGAGACCCAGTACTTC,NA,few,TRBV19,TRBJ2-5
CASSIGTTLGVHEQYF,TGTGCCAGCAGCATCGGGACCACCCTGGGAGTCCACGAGCAGTACTTC,NA,NA,TRBV7-2,TRBJ2-7
CSAGTGGVPQHF,TGCAGCGCCGGGACAGGGGGCGTGCCCCAGCATTTT,TRBD1,NA,TRBV29-1,TRBJ1-5
CSVRQGLNTEAFF,TGCAGCGTAAGACAGGGGCTGAACACTGAAGCTTTCTTT,TRBD1,NA,TRBV29-1,TRBJ1-1
CSVAPPTSGETQYF,TGCAGCGTTGCCCCTCCAACTAGCGGGGAGACCCAGTACTTC,TRBD2,many,TRBV29-1,TRBJ2-5
CAISEWTGTGMF,TGTGCCATCAGTGAATGGACAGGGACAGGAATGTTC,TRBD1,NA,TRBV10-3,TRBJ2-7
CASSVTNGNLNTGELFF,TGTGCCAGCAGTGTGACTAATGGGAATTTAAACACCGGGGAGCTGTTTTTT,NA,NA,TRBV2,TRBJ2-2
CASSLAGLSYEQYF,TGTGCCAGCAGCTTAGCGGGCCTCTCCTACGAGCAGTACTTC,TRBD2,many,TRBV2,TRBJ2-7
CASSRMVGIFQPQHF,TGTGCCAGCAGCAGAATGGTGGGGATTTTCCAGCCCCAGCATTTT,NA,NA,TRBV7-2,TRBJ1-5
CASSIARAGNYGYTF,TGTGCCAGTAGTATAGCTCGGGCGGGAAACTATGGCTACACCTTC,NA,NA,TRBV19,TRBJ1-2
CASSLARGISNQPQHF,TGTGCCAGCAGCTTGGCGCGGGGAATTAGCAATCAGCCCCAGCATTTT,NA,few,TRBV5-5,TRBJ1-5
CATSLSDQKTQYF,TGTGCCACCAGCCTCTCCGATCAGAAGACCCAGTACTTC,NA,NA,TRBV15,TRBJ2-5
CSARDLVAEAFF,TGCAGTGCTAGAGATTTGGTCGCTGAAGCTTTCTTT,NA,NA,TRBV20-1,TRBJ1-1
CASSPRDGANYGYTF,TGTGCCAGCAGTCCGCGGGACGGAGCTAACTATGGCTACACCTTC,NA,NA,TRBV7-9,TRBJ1-2
CSAKDRASSYNSPLHF,TGCAGTGCTAAGGACAGGGCGAGCTCCTATAATTCACCCCTCCACTTT,TRBD1,NA,TRBV20-1,TRBJ1-6
CASSYSDQPQHF,TGTGCCAGCAGTTACAGTGATCAGCCCCAGCATTTT,NA,few,TRBV2,TRBJ1-5
CASSRGTRQETQYF,TGCGCCAGCAGCAGGGGGACCAGACAAGAGACCCAGTACTTC,NA,NA,TRBV5-1,TRBJ2-5
CVSSLWQKNTEAFF,TGTGTCAGCAGCTTATGGCAGAAGAACACTGAAGCTTTCTTT,NA,NA,TRBV7-2,TRBJ1-1
CSVDLAGVTDTQYF,TGCAGCGTTGACCTAGCGGGGGTCACAGATACGCAGTATTTT,TRBD2,NA,TRBV29-1,TRBJ2-3
CSSSNYGYTF,TGCAGCAGTTCCAACTATGGCTACACCTTC,NA,few,TRBV29-1,TRBJ1-2